One and the same sample provided the 28 T cell receptor beta chains below, sequenced in a study of blood T cell repertoires in COVID-19. TCRdb's copy holds only in-frame clones and misses some; the assay was immunoSEQ multiplex PCR. The table lists around 300,000 clones, approximately 87% of them singletons, with under 3% in the top ten. Sample: peripheral blood. These receptors all come from a woman aged 30 to 39 with COVID-19, enrolled during active disease.

This chain joins TRBV6-5 and TRBJ2-7; 12 nucleotides match TRBD1. V lost 7 bases and J lost 2; bases outside the gene matches: 6. This CDR3 region has 15 residues. Germline CDR1 reads MNHEY; CDR2 reads SVGAGI. DNA for the CDR3: TGTGCCAGCAAGCCGGGACAGGGGGCAACCTACGAGCAGTACTTC. Translation: CASKPGQGATYEQYF.

This clone was detected a few times. The chain uses TRBV5-4 and TRBJ2-7; 12 bases match TRBD2. This CDR3 contains 17 residues. Trimming cost V 0 bases and J 6 bases; bases outside gene matches: 10. The germline gives CDR1 SGHNT, CDR2 YYREEE (reference sequence). CDR3 region: CASSLGLAGGPLGEQYF. In DNA, the CDR3 is TGTGCCAGCAGCTTGGGGCTAGCGGGAGGGCCTTTAGGCGAGCAGTACTTC.

The gene calls are TRBV9 and TRBJ2-2, with TRBD2 matching 9 bases. V lost 4 bases to trimming and J lost 3 bases; unmatched junction nucleotides: 10. From germline, CDR1 is SGDLS and CDR2 YYNGEE. The CDR3 is 17 amino acids. CDR3 DNA sequence: TGTGCCAGCAGCACTCGTATAGCGGGAGAATACACCGGGGAGCTGTTTTTT. Amino acid sequence: CASSTRIAGEYTGELFF.

The rearrangement joins TRBV30 to TRBJ1-2; D gene uncertain. Trimming removed 5 bases from V and 8 bases from J, with 12 bases in between. The CDR3 is 11 residues long. From germline, CDR1 is GTSNPN and CDR2 SVGIG (reference sequence). The CDR3 here is CAWAQIRGYTF. CDR3 coding DNA: TGTGCCTGGGCCCAGATCCGAGGCTACACCTTC. Supplemented by reference TRBV30 and TRBJ1-2, the full variable domain reads SQTIHQWPATLVQPVGSPLSLECTVEGTSNPNLYWYRQAAGRGLQLLFYSVGIGQISSEVPQNLSASRPQDRQFILSSKKLLLSDSGFYLCAWAQIRGYTFGSGTRLTVV.

J is TRBJ2-3 and V is TRBV5-1; 9 positions match TRBD1. The CDR3 extends over 15 amino acids. Germline V lookup: CDR1 SGHRS, CDR2 YFSETQ. The trim removed 7 bases at V and 4 bases at J, leaving 10 bases unmatched. The CDR3 DNA sequence: TGCGCCAGCCGTGGAACAGGGGGCAGGTCAGATACGCAGTATTTT. Its protein product is CASRGTGGRSDTQYF.

The chain has TRBV10-2 and TRBJ1-1; weak D call: TRBD1 (6 bases). This CDR3 contains 13 residues. Trimming removed 0 bases at V and 11 bases at J, with 13 bases between. Germline loops: CDR1 WSHSY, CDR2 SAAADI. The CDR3 loop is CASSESQGRGAFF. Here the CDR3 DNA reads TGCGCCAGCAGTGAGTCGCAGGGGCGGGGGGCTTTCTTT.

V gene TRBV2 combines with J gene TRBJ1-1; D perhaps matches TRBD1 (6 bases). CDR1 SNHLY and CDR2 FYNNEI come from the germline V gene. V shed 5 bases and J shed 4 bases, with 23 bases lying between them. There are 17 residues in the CDR3. The CDR3 coding sequence is TGTGCCAGCAGTCTCTCTTCGTGGACAGTGATTTCCACTGAAGCTTTCTTT. This codes for CASSLSSWTVISTEAFF.

This clone has more than one count but fewer than ten. The genes are TRBV27 and TRBJ1-1; D may be TRBD1 (5 bases). Trimming removed 4 bases at V and 1 base at J, with 16 bases between. Germline V gene sequence: CDR1 MNHEY, CDR2 SMNVEV (reference sequence). The CDR3 has 16 amino acids. CDR3 nucleotide sequence: TGTGCCAGCAGTTACAGGACCGATGGAACGAACACTGAAGCTTTCTTT. This gives the protein CASSYRTDGTNTEAFF.

The rearrangement joins TRBV3-1 (or the pseudogene TRBV3-2) to TRBJ2-1, with TRBD1 as a possible D gene (5 bases). Trimming pared 4 bases from V and 4 bases from J, leaving 8 bases between. The length of the CDR3 is 13 residues. Germline V CDR1 and CDR2: LGHDT, YNNKEL (reference sequence). CDR3 amino acids: CASSRQIYNEQFF. CDR3 DNA: TGTGCCAGCAGCCGACAGATATACAATGAGCAGTTCTTC.

This clone was recorded once. The DNA of the CDR3 is TGTGCCAGCAATGGCGAGGTGGGCACTGAAGCTTTCTTT. It translates to CASNGEVGTEAFF. This chain joins TRBV2 and TRBJ1-1, with D unclear. This CDR3 has 13 residues. V lost 7 bases and J lost 4, with 13 bases in between. The germline V gene encodes CDR1 SNHLY and CDR2 FYNNEI.

V and J are TRBV10-3 and TRBJ1-5, with 7 bases lining up with TRBD1. Germline CDR1 reads ENHRY; CDR2 reads SYGVKD. The CDR3 loop spans 13 amino acids. V gave up 4 bases and J gave up 5 bases; unmatched junction bases: 2. The CDR3 coding sequence is TGTGCCATCAGTGTAGGGGGCGATCAGCCCCAGCATTTT. This gives the protein CAISVGGDQPQHF.

The rearrangement uses TRBV7-9 and TRBJ2-7, with TRBD1 identical over 10 bases. The CDR3 is 14 residues long. V was pared by 4 bases and J by 1 base, with 1 base of the junction left unmatched. CDR1 is SEHNR and CDR2 is FQNEAQ in the germline V gene (reference sequence). CDR3 loop: CASSSDRGSYEQYF. In DNA form, the CDR3 reads TGTGCCAGCAGCTCGGACAGGGGGTCCTACGAGCAGTACTTC.

This chain joins TRBV28 and TRBJ1-1; 7 bases align to TRBD1. The CDR3 has 15 residues. The ends lost 4 bases at V and 9 bases at J; junction bases unmatched: 14. Germline values: CDR1 MDHEN, CDR2 SYDVKM. DNA for the CDR3: TGTGCCAGCAGTTCCCGACAGGGTGAGACGGGGAAAGCTTTCTTT. Translating it yields CASSSRQGETGKAFF.

The chain couples TRBV5-4 to TRBJ1-4; D might be TRBD1 (5 bases). Trimming removed 0 bases at V and 7 bases at J, with 16 bases between. In germline, CDR1 is SGHNT, CDR2 YYREEE (reference sequence). CDR3 size: 16 residues. The DNA for the CDR3 is TGTGCCAGCAGCTTGGGTCAGGGCGGTCATGGTGAAAAACTGTTTTTT. This translates into CASSLGQGGHGEKLFF. The full variable domain, in which reference TRBV5-4 and TRBJ1-4 provide the parts outside the CDR3, is ETGVTQSPTHLIKTRGQQVTLRCSSQSGHNTVSWYQQALGQGPQFIFQYYREEENGRGNFPPRFSGLQFPNYSSELNVNALELDDSALYLCASSLGQGGHGEKLFFGSGTQLSVL.

The V call is TRBV6-5, the J call TRBJ2-5; unclear D gene. CDR1 is MNHEY and CDR2 is SVGAGI in the germline V gene. This CDR3 spans 13 amino acids. The ends were cut back, 7 bases at V and 2 bases at J, with 11 bases in the middle. The CDR3 sequence is CASTPAGQETQYF. The CDR3 nucleotides are TGTGCCAGCACCCCAGCCGGGCAAGAGACCCAGTACTTC.

V usage is TRBV7-2 and J usage is TRBJ2-3; weak D call: TRBD2 (5 bases). The CDR3 contains 16 residues. Trimming took off 2 bases at V and 4 bases at J, with 16 bases between the two ends. CDR1 and CDR2 from the germline V gene are SGHTA and FQGNSA. The CDR3 region is CASSLRTGRAADTQYF. In DNA, the CDR3 is TGTGCCAGCAGCTTACGGACGGGAAGGGCGGCAGATACGCAGTATTTT.

The chain combines TRBV27 with TRBJ1-1; D ambiguous. V lost 10 bases and J 3 bases, leaving 18 bases between the germline ends. The V gene's germline CDR1 is MNHEY and CDR2 SMNVEV (reference sequence). The CDR3 sequence is 14 residues long. CDR3 amino acids: CATKSRVEYTEAFF. The CDR3, as DNA: TGTGCCACCAAATCGAGGGTGGAGTACACTGAAGCTTTCTTT.

This rearrangement joins TRBV19 to TRBJ1-1; D uncertain. Germline V gene sequence: CDR1 LNHDA, CDR2 SQIVND (reference sequence). V shed 5 bases and J shed 4 bases, with 11 bases lying between them. This CDR3 comprises 13 residues. CDR3 amino acids: CASSGRVGTEAFF. The CDR3 DNA sequence: TGTGCCAGTAGTGGGAGGGTTGGCACTGAAGCTTTCTTT.

The chain employs TRBV28 and TRBJ1-2; 11 bases match TRBD1. There are 17 residues in the CDR3. V lost 5 bases, J lost 4 bases, and 12 bases stayed unmatched. Germline V gene sequence: CDR1 MDHEN, CDR2 SYDVKM. The CDR3 loop is CASSPAGQGVRSYGYTF. In DNA, the CDR3 is TGTGCCAGCAGTCCGGCGGGACAGGGGGTCCGAAGCTATGGCTACACCTTC.

The chain combines TRBV9 with TRBJ2-5; D gene uncertain. Trimming pared 7 bases from V and 9 bases from J, leaving 28 bases between. This CDR3 comprises 16 residues. Germline V gene sequence: CDR1 SGDLS, CDR2 YYNGEE. The CDR3: CASSPMGWSLESAQYF. For the CDR3, the DNA is TGTGCCAGCTCCCCCATGGGTTGGTCGCTGGAGTCGGCCCAGTACTTC. The full variable domain, with the rest looked up from reference TRBV9 and TRBJ2-5, is DSGVTQTPKHLITATGQRVTLRCSPRSGDLSVYWYQQSLDQGLQFLIQYYNGEERAKGNILERFSAQQFPDLHSELNLSSLELGDSALYFCASSPMGWSLESAQYFGPGTRLLVL.

V is TRBV27 and J is TRBJ2-6; 10 bases match TRBD1. The CDR3 consists of 20 residues. V was pared by 5 bases and J by 2 bases, with 15 bases of the junction left unmatched. Germline V gene data show CDR1 as MNHEY and CDR2 as SMNVEV (reference sequence). CDR3 sequence: CASSPYLGQGVVAGANVLTF. CDR3 nucleotides: TGTGCCAGCAGTCCTTATCTCGGACAGGGGGTAGTCGCTGGGGCCAACGTCCTGACTTTC.

This clone was seen only once. The chain is built from TRBV27 and TRBJ2-1, with D possibly matching TRBD1 (6 bases). The length of the CDR3 is 15 residues. Germline CDR1 is MNHEY and CDR2 is SMNVEV (reference sequence). With 4 bases removed from V and 7 bases from J, the gap between germline ends came to 17 bases. CDR3 DNA sequence: TGTGCCAGCAGTTGGTACCCACAGAGGGGGAATGAGCAGTTCTTC. It specifies CASSWYPQRGNEQFF.

V is TRBV19 and J is TRBJ1-2; 9 bases are a match to TRBD1. Trimming at V came to 6 bases and at J to 5 bases, leaving 13 bases not matched to a gene. CDR3 length: 16 residues. Germline loops: CDR1 LNHDA, CDR2 SQIVND (reference sequence). The CDR3 DNA reads as TGTGCCAGTAGCCTGGACAGGGGCGTTCCCGTTTATGGCTACACCTTC. Its protein is CASSLDRGVPVYGYTF.

The chain has TRBV29-1 and TRBJ2-7; TRBD1 aligns across 8 bases. Germline values: CDR1 SQVTM, CDR2 ANQGSEA. CDR3 length: 13 amino acids. V was clipped by 7 bases and J by 0 bases; unmatched bases: 5. The DNA of the CDR3 is TGCAGCGGCCGGGACAGGAACTCCTACGAGCAGTACTTC. The encoded protein is CSGRDRNSYEQYF.

The chain has TRBV24-1 and TRBJ1-2; D is ambiguous. Germline lookup yields CDR1 KGHDR and CDR2 SFDVKD. The CDR3 loop spans 13 amino acids. Trimming left V 4 bases short and J 4 bases short, with 9 bases between. The chain's CDR3 is CATSDSDIYGYTF. The CDR3 nucleotides are TGTGCCACCAGTGACTCTGACATCTATGGCTACACCTTC.

The chain uses TRBV5-4 and TRBJ1-2; D is uncertain. This CDR3 comprises 14 residues. CDR1 SGHNT and CDR2 YYREEE come from the germline V gene (reference sequence). V shed 1 base and J shed 0 bases, with 7 bases lying between them. For the CDR3, the DNA is TGTGCCAGCAGCTTGTCGGGGTCTAACTATGGCTACACCTTC. Its translation: CASSLSGSNYGYTF.

The DNA for the CDR3 is TGCGCCAGCAGCAGATTCGGACAGGGGGCTTACGAGCAGTACTTC. It encodes CASSRFGQGAYEQYF. This chain links TRBV4-1 with TRBJ2-7; 11 bases are a match to TRBD1. Germline V CDR1 and CDR2: MGHRA, YSYEKL. CDR3 length: 15 residues. The V gene end was trimmed by 5 bases and the J gene end by 4 bases; junction bases not matched to a gene: 7.

This chain links TRBV12-1 with TRBJ1-2; the table names TRBD1, a call not compared with the DNA. TRBV12-1 is described as a pseudogene. This CDR3 contains 13 residues. The CDR3 region is CASNRGRVYGYTF. CDR3 DNA: TGTGCCAGCAACAGGGGGCGCGTCTATGGCTACACCTTC.